The 21 T cell receptor beta chains given below trace back to one sample, sequenced in a study of blood T cell repertoires in COVID-19. Only in-frame clones appear in the TCRdb table, and some are missing; sequencing was by immunoSEQ multiplex PCR. The sample lists fewer than 450,000 clones, around 89% occurring once. What was sequenced was peripheral blood. The receptors here all came from a woman aged 45 to 65 with COVID-19, enrolled during active disease.

The J gene is TRBJ1-1, the V gene TRBV4-1; 7 bases align to TRBD1. The CDR3 consists of 17 residues. The V gene end was trimmed by 1 base and the J gene end by 2 bases; junction bases not matched to a gene: 10. Germline CDR1 is MGHRA and CDR2 is YSYEKL. CDR3 in DNA: TGCGCCAGCAGCCAAGGTTCCAGGGGGACTCGAAACACTGAAGCTTTCTTT. Translating gives CASSQGSRGTRNTEAFF.

V gene TRBV2 combines with J gene TRBJ2-1; 9 nucleotides line up with TRBD2. The CDR3 covers 15 residues. Germline CDR1 reads SNHLY; CDR2 reads FYNNEI. V was pared by 1 base and J by 4 bases, with 2 bases of the junction left unmatched. The CDR3 is CASSEVSGGYNEQFF. In DNA form, the CDR3 reads TGTGCCAGCAGTGAAGTTAGCGGGGGTTACAATGAGCAGTTCTTC.

In its sample, this clone was seen once. The rearrangement joins TRBV19 to TRBJ2-1, with TRBD2 matching over 10 bases. J was trimmed by 7 bases and V by 7 bases; bases with no gene match: 10. Germline V gives CDR1 LNHDA, CDR2 SQIVND (reference sequence). The CDR3 spans 15 residues. CDR3 in amino acids: CASTPALAGVNEQFF. DNA for the CDR3: TGTGCCAGTACCCCCGCGCTAGCGGGGGTAAATGAGCAGTTCTTC.

The chain has TRBV7-9 and TRBJ1-3; TRBD1 matches at 7 bases. Germline assignment: CDR1 SEHNR and CDR2 FQNEAQ (reference sequence). The trim removed 4 bases at V and 5 bases at J, leaving 8 bases unmatched. The CDR3 is 15 residues long. The CDR3 here is CASSSTTGNRNTIYF. CDR3 DNA: TGTGCCAGCAGCTCCACGACAGGGAATAGAAACACCATATATTTT.

The count of this clone is one. The rearrangement links TRBV6-1 to TRBJ1-6, with 7 bases lining up with TRBD1. The CDR3 totals 14 residues. Germline V gene data show CDR1 as MNHNS and CDR2 as SASEGT. The V gene end was trimmed by 3 bases and the J gene end by 7 bases; junction bases not matched to a gene: 3. As DNA, the CDR3 is TGTGCCAGCAGTGAGACAGGGAGGAATTCACCCCTCCACTTT. Protein: CASSETGRNSPLHF.

V gene TRBV6-5 combines with J gene TRBJ1-5; a possible D gene is TRBD1 (5 bases). Germline V gives CDR1 MNHEY, CDR2 SVGAGI. V lost 4 bases and J 7 bases, leaving 11 bases between the germline ends. The CDR3 has 13 residues. The CDR3 sequence: CASSLEGRQPQHF. The CDR3, as DNA: TGTGCCAGCAGTTTGGAGGGGAGACAGCCCCAGCATTTT.

This chain joins TRBV28 and TRBJ2-7; maybe TRBD2 (6 bases). Looked up from germline, CDR1 is MDHEN and CDR2 is SYDVKM. With 6 bases removed from V and 0 bases from J, the gap between germline ends came to 12 bases. This CDR3 comprises 14 residues. CDR3 in DNA: TGTGCCAGCAGACACACCGGGAGCTCCTACGAGCAGTACTTC. Translated, it gives CASRHTGSSYEQYF.

This clone was seen a single time. The genes are TRBV30 and TRBJ1-4; 8 bases are a match to TRBD1. With 5 bases clipped from V and 7 bases from J, the junction kept 3 bases outside the gene matches. The CDR3 runs to 12 residues. Germline V gives CDR1 GTSNPN, CDR2 SVGIG (reference sequence). CDR3 loop: CAWSRGLEKLFF. The CDR3 DNA follows: TGTGCCTGGTCCAGGGGGCTTGAAAAACTGTTTTTT.

This clone was recorded once. The V call is TRBV12-5, the J call TRBJ1-1; 9 bases agree with TRBD1. The CDR3 runs 14 residues. V shed 6 bases and J 4 bases; nucleotides not matched to a gene: 6. The germline V gene has CDR1 LGHNT and CDR2 FRNRAP. The chain's CDR3 is CASGTTGGSTEAFF. CDR3 in DNA: TGTGCTAGTGGCACGACAGGGGGGAGCACTGAAGCTTTCTTT.

Remarks on this clone: The same CDR3 is also encoded by other DNA sequences in this sample. V usage is TRBV5-1 and J usage is TRBJ1-1, with 8 bases lining up with TRBD1. CDR3 length equals 13 residues. Germline V gene lookup returns CDR1 SGHRS and CDR2 YFSETQ. V shed 3 bases, J shed 4 bases, and the junction held 2 bases outside the gene matches. The CDR3 nucleotides are TGCGCCAGCAGCTCAGGACAGGGCACTGAAGCTTTCTTT. This translates into CASSSGQGTEAFF. The complete variable domain, with remaining parts taken from reference TRBV5-1 and TRBJ1-1, reads KAGVTQTPRYLIKTRGQQVTLSCSPISGHRSVSWYQQTPGQGLQFLFEYFSETQRNKGNFPGRFSGRQFSNSRSEMNVSTLELGDSALYLCASSSGQGTEAFFGQGTRLTVV.

The gene calls are TRBV5-5 and TRBJ2-2; TRBD1 matches at 8 bases. The V gene's germline CDR1 is SGHKS and CDR2 YYEKEE (reference sequence). The V and J ends lost 3 bases and 7 bases, in that order; junction bases with no gene match: 11. The CDR3 has 16 residues. The CDR3 loop reads CASSSEIVTGVGELFF. In nucleotides, the CDR3 is TGTGCCAGCAGCTCCGAAATCGTGACAGGGGTCGGGGAGCTGTTTTTT. Together with reference TRBV5-5 and TRBJ2-2, the CDR3 gives the full variable domain: DAGVTQSPTHLIKTRGQQVTLRCSPISGHKSVSWYQQVLGQGPQFIFQYYEKEERGRGNFPDRFSARQFPNYSSELNVNALLLGDSALYLCASSSEIVTGVGELFFGEGSRLTVL.

The CDR3 coding sequence is TGTGCCAGCAGTGAAAGCCAGGGGGCCGGGGAGCTGTTTTTT. It specifies CASSESQGAGELFF. V gene TRBV6-1 combines with J gene TRBJ2-2, with 7 bases matching TRBD1. The J segment lost 6 bases and the V segment lost 2 bases, leaving 3 bases of the junction unmatched. Per the germline V gene, CDR1 is MNHNS and CDR2 is SASEGT. The CDR3 is made up of 14 amino acids.

This chain links TRBV19 with TRBJ1-5, with D unclear. The V gene lost 5 bases and the J gene lost 9 bases, with 11 bases spanning the gap. The CDR3 runs 12 residues. The germline gives CDR1 LNHDA, CDR2 SQIVND (reference sequence). CDR3 loop: CASSPGRGPQHF. The CDR3 DNA reads TGTGCCAGTAGTCCCGGTCGGGGGCCCCAGCATTTT. Based on the CDR3 plus reference TRBV19 and TRBJ1-5, the full variable domain is DGGITQSPKYLFRKEGQNVTLSCEQNLNHDAMYWYRQDPGQGLRLIYYSQIVNDFQKGDIAEGYSVSREKKESFPLTVTSAQKNPTAFYLCASSPGRGPQHFGDGTRLSIL.

This chain links TRBV12-3 or TRBV12-4 with TRBJ1-1; D unresolved. The CDR3 is made up of 13 amino acids. V lost 2 bases and J 4 bases, leaving 8 bases between the germline ends. The CDR3 coding sequence is TGTGCCAGCAGTTTAAGAAGGAGCACTGAAGCTTTCTTT. Translating it yields CASSLRRSTEAFF.

V usage is TRBV5-8 and J usage is TRBJ1-1, with D hard to call. CDR3 size: 17 residues. Trimming cost V 0 bases and J 4 bases, with 19 bases left between them. Germline V gene data show CDR1 as SGHTS and CDR2 as YDEGEE. DNA of the CDR3: TGTGCCAGCAGCTTGGCTATGGCATATTATAGGAGCACTGAAGCTTTCTTT. Protein: CASSLAMAYYRSTEAFF.

The rearrangement uses TRBV28 and TRBJ1-6; unclear D gene. The germline V gene encodes CDR1 MDHEN and CDR2 SYDVKM. The V and J ends lost 7 bases and 10 bases respectively, with 14 bases between them. The CDR3 extends over 13 amino acids. The CDR3 DNA is TGTGCCAGCAAGGAACCCGGGTGGTCACCCCTCCACTTT. Its protein is CASKEPGWSPLHF.

This chain uses TRBV29-1 with TRBJ2-1, with TRBD2 as a possible D gene (5 bases). CDR1 and CDR2 from the germline V gene are SQVTM and ANQGSEA. V was clipped by 6 bases and J by 1 base, with 13 bases between them. There are 14 residues in the CDR3. CDR3 bases: TGCAGCGTCGCCGGGGTAGGGTCCTACAATGAGCAGTTCTTC. Its protein product is CSVAGVGSYNEQFF.

The chain uses TRBV29-1 and TRBJ1-2; 7 positions match TRBD1. V gave up 6 bases and J gave up 7 bases; unmatched junction bases: 14. The CDR3 has 14 residues. CDR1 and CDR2 (germline): SQVTM, ANQGSEA. The CDR3 spells CSVQETGSAIGYTF. The CDR3 nucleotides read TGCAGCGTCCAAGAGACAGGGTCGGCAATTGGCTACACCTTC.

The chain has TRBV15 and TRBJ2-7; 9 bases align to TRBD1. J gave up 2 bases and V 6 bases, and 2 bases lay outside the gene matches. The CDR3 consists of 13 residues. The germline gives CDR1 LNHNV, CDR2 YYDKDF (reference sequence). The CDR3 coding sequence is TGTGCCACCAGGGGACAGGGACCCTACGAGCAGTACTTC. Its translation: CATRGQGPYEQYF.

The V call is TRBV6-5, the J call TRBJ1-4; unclear D gene. Germline loops: CDR1 MNHEY, CDR2 SVGAGI. V lost 6 bases to trimming and J lost 4 bases, with 9 bases between them. The CDR3 spans 13 residues. The CDR3 DNA sequence: TGTGCCAGCAGCGACACCCATAATGAAAAACTGTTTTTT. Its protein product is CASSDTHNEKLFF.

The chain uses TRBV2 and TRBJ1-2; perhaps TRBD1 as D (6 bases). CDR1 and CDR2 (germline): SNHLY, FYNNEI. CDR3 length: 15 residues. V lost 11 bases, J lost 7 bases, and 26 bases lay in between. The CDR3 DNA reads as TGTGCCTTCACCTTGGGGGGGGGCGCAGGGAGTGGCTACACCTTC. It is translated as CAFTLGGGAGSGYTF.